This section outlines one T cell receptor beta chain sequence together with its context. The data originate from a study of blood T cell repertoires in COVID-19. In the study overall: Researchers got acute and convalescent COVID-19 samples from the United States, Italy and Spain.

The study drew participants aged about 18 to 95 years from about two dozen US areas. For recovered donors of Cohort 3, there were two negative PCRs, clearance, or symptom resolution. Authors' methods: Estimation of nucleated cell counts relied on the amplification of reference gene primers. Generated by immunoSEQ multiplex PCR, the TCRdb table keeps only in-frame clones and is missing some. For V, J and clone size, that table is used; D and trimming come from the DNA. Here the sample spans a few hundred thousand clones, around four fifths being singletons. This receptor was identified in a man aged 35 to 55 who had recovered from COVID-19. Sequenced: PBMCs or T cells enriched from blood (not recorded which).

The CDR3 region has the DNA TGTGCCAGCCGCCGGTACGGGACAGGGTTCAATACGCAGTATTTT. It specifies CASRRYGTGFNTQYF. The chain couples TRBV19 to TRBJ2-3; 9 nucleotides match TRBD1. Per the germline V gene, CDR1 is LNHDA and CDR2 is SQIVND (reference sequence). V was clipped by 9 bases and J by 7 bases; unmatched bases: 14. This CDR3 is 15 amino acids long.